Listed here are 29 T cell receptor beta chains from one sample, sequenced in a study of T cells in Graves' hyperthyroidism and ophthalmopathy. Regions amplified from RNA transcripts were the TCR beta CDR3 regions. Carried out on the TCR CDR3, a first-round RT-PCR used the HTBI primer set. TCRdb processed the multiplex PCR reads anew with MiXCR; each CDR3 protein has one entry. The sample records 650,000 to 850,000 distinct CDR3 sequences, under 20% being singletons. The sample taken for sequencing was blood. These receptors were obtained from a woman aged 45-60 years with Graves' hyperthyroidism that later progressed to Graves' ophthalmopathy.

The sample holds a few counts of this clonotype. The J gene is TRBJ2-7, the V gene TRBV19, with a tentative D call TRBD2 (5 bases). The CDR3 runs to 11 residues. Germline CDR1 is LNHDA and CDR2 is SQIVND (reference sequence). The V end lost 8 bases, the J end lost 6 bases, and 11 bases lay between the germline ends. CDR3 residues: CASGLSGEQYF. The CDR3 DNA reads as TGTGCCAGTGGACTCAGTGGCGAGCAGTACTTC. Full variable domain (outside the CDR3, taken from reference TRBV19 and TRBJ2-7): DGGITQSPKYLFRKEGQNVTLSCEQNLNHDAMYWYRQDPGQGLRLIYYSQIVNDFQKGDIAEGYSVSREKKESFPLTVTSAQKNPTAFYLCASGLSGEQYFGPGTRLTVT.

This clonotype has only a few counts. This chain uses TRBV6-1 with TRBJ1-5, with D unresolved. CDR3 length: 15 amino acids. The V end was cut by 3 bases, the J end by 5 bases, with 14 bases between. Per germline, CDR1 MNHNS and CDR2 SASEGT. CDR3 amino acids: CASSELGLTYQPQHF. The DNA for the CDR3 is TGTGCCAGCAGTGAGTTAGGACTCACTTATCAGCCCCAGCATTTT.

V and J are TRBV12-3 or TRBV12-4 and TRBJ1-4, with D unresolved. The CDR3 has 14 amino acids. V lost 2 bases to trimming and J lost 7 bases, with 11 bases between them. The CDR3 nucleotides are TGTGCCAGCAGTTTAACACCTGGTCGTGAAAAACTGTTTTTT. Amino acid sequence: CASSLTPGREKLFF.

J is TRBJ1-1 and V is TRBV5-1, with 7 bases matching TRBD1. Germline CDR1 SGHRS, CDR2 YFSETQ. V lost 0 bases to trimming and J lost 2 bases; unmatched junction nucleotides: 10. The CDR3 covers 17 residues. CDR3 nucleotide sequence: TGCGCCAGCAGCTTGGCCGCGGGACAGAAAGTTAACACTGAAGCTTTCTTT. It yields the protein CASSLAAGQKVNTEAFF.

The sample holds many counts of this clonotype. The chain joins TRBV12-3 or TRBV12-4 to TRBJ1-5; possible D gene TRBD1, 5 bases. The CDR3 consists of 14 residues. Trimming pared 5 bases from V and 6 bases from J, leaving 14 bases between. CDR3 loop: CASSPGRAGQPQHF. The CDR3 region has the DNA TGTGCCAGCAGTCCCGGCAGGGCAGGTCAGCCCCAGCATTTT.

This clonotype was detected many times. The V gene is TRBV12-3 or TRBV12-4, the J gene TRBJ1-5; 8 nucleotides line up with TRBD1. The CDR3 spans 14 residues. J lost 8 bases, V lost 5 bases, and 8 bases had no gene match. CDR3 sequence reads: CASSRQGAFEPQHF. In DNA form, the CDR3 reads TGTGCCAGCAGTCGGCAGGGGGCCTTTGAGCCCCAGCATTTT.

This clonotype showed up just a few times. The chain is built from TRBV15 and TRBJ1-2; D is perhaps TRBD1 (6 bases). Deletions cut 8 bases from V and 7 bases from J, with 20 bases between. This CDR3 is built from 14 residues. Germline V gene lookup returns CDR1 LNHNV and CDR2 YYDKDF (reference sequence). The CDR3 DNA is TGTGCCACCCGGCCCCCGGGACAAGCAGGTGGCTACACCTTC. Its protein product is CATRPPGQAGGYTF.

This clonotype was counted ten times or more. The rearrangement uses TRBV13 and TRBJ2-1; TRBD2 matches at 7 bases. Germline CDR1 PRHDT, CDR2 FYEKMQ (reference sequence). The CDR3 runs to 15 residues. V dropped 3 bases and J dropped 2; count of bases not matched to a gene: 4. Here the CDR3 reads CASSFAGVPYNEQFF. CDR3 in DNA: TGTGCCAGCAGCTTCGCGGGGGTACCCTACAATGAGCAGTTCTTC.

This clonotype has just a few counts. This chain uses TRBV6-2 or TRBV6-3 with TRBJ1-1; no reliable D call. The CDR3 covers 14 residues. Trimming left V 2 bases short and J 4 bases short, with 11 bases between. The germline CDR1 and CDR2 sequences are MNHEY and SVGEGT. CDR3 sequence reads: CASSYRARSTEAFF. CDR3 coding DNA: TGTGCCAGCAGTTACAGGGCAAGAAGCACTGAAGCTTTCTTT.

The chain uses TRBV20-1 and TRBJ2-5; 9 nucleotides align to TRBD2. With V trimmed by 0 bases and J by 2 bases, 4 bases remained unmatched. Germline V CDR1 and CDR2: DFQATT, SNEGSKA (reference sequence). The CDR3 sequence is 15 residues long. The CDR3 region has the DNA TGCAGTGCTAGAGATCTTCTAGCGGGGCAAGAGACCCAGTACTTC. Its translation is CSARDLLAGQETQYF.

The table lists this clonotype with many counts. V is TRBV11-2 and J is TRBJ2-1; maybe TRBD2 (5 bases). The CDR3 covers 16 residues. Between the trimmed V and J ends, which lost 6 bases and 0 bases, there was a span of 15 bases. The germline CDR1 and CDR2 sequences are SGHAT and FQNNGV. The CDR3 is CASRPAGGGSYNEQFF. The CDR3 nucleotides are TGTGCCAGCAGACCGGCCGGCGGAGGCTCCTACAATGAGCAGTTCTTC.

The chain couples TRBV27 to TRBJ2-2, with TRBD2 matching over 9 bases. CDR1 MNHEY and CDR2 SMNVEV come from the germline V gene (reference sequence). The V and J ends lost 0 bases and 2 bases, in that order; junction bases with no gene match: 4. CDR3 length: 17 residues. CDR3 in amino acids: CASSLSILAGNTGELFF. In nucleotides, the CDR3 is TGTGCCAGCAGTTTATCGATTCTAGCGGGAAACACCGGGGAGCTGTTTTTT.

The genes are TRBV5-1 and TRBJ2-5; a weak D match, TRBD2 (5 bases). The CDR3 is made up of 14 amino acids. Trimming took off 1 base at V and 3 bases at J, with 10 bases between the two ends. The germline V gene encodes CDR1 SGHRS and CDR2 YFSETQ. The CDR3 nucleotides read TGCGCCAGCAGCTTGCGTTCGAGGGAAGAGACCCAGTACTTC. Its protein product is CASSLRSREETQYF.

This clonotype was found many times. The CDR3 loop is CASRREDNEQFF. CDR3 nucleotides: TGTGCCAGCAGGAGGGAGGACAATGAGCAGTTCTTC. The chain employs TRBV7-9 and TRBJ2-1; weak D call: TRBD2 (6 bases). With 6 bases removed from V and 5 bases from J, the gap between germline ends came to 8 bases. Germline CDR1 and CDR2: SEHNR and FQNEAQ (reference sequence). The CDR3 is made up of 12 amino acids.

The chain uses TRBV25-1 and TRBJ2-5, with 7 bases aligning to TRBD2. Germline V lookup: CDR1 MGHDK, CDR2 SYGVNS. Trimming at V came to 0 bases and at J to 4 bases, leaving 2 bases not matched to a gene. The CDR3 sequence is 14 residues long. The CDR3 DNA reads TGTGCCAGCAGTGAATATTCGGGGGGAGAGACCCAGTACTTC. Protein sequence: CASSEYSGGETQYF. The complete variable domain, with remaining parts taken from reference TRBV25-1 and TRBJ2-5, reads EADIYQTPRYLVIGTGKKITLECSQTMGHDKMYWYQQDPGMELHLIHYSYGVNSTEKGDLSSESTVSRIRTEHFPLTLESARPSHTSQYLCASSEYSGGETQYFGPGTRLLVL.

The V gene is TRBV9, the J gene TRBJ2-1, with D perhaps matching TRBD2 (6 bases). Trimming removed 0 bases from V and 5 bases from J, with 15 bases in between. The CDR3 runs to 16 residues. From germline, CDR1 is SGDLS and CDR2 YYNGEE. This CDR3 is CASSVGGTLPNNEQFF. The CDR3 region has the DNA TGTGCCAGCAGCGTAGGGGGGACTCTACCTAACAATGAGCAGTTCTTC.

There are a few counts of this clonotype. V gene TRBV19 combines with J gene TRBJ2-2; D perhaps matches TRBD1 (7 bases). This CDR3 contains 15 residues. Trimming stripped 7 bases from V and 6 bases from J, with 18 bases between. CDR1 LNHDA and CDR2 SQIVND come from the germline V gene (reference sequence). CDR3: CASTPQGGGAGELFF. Written as DNA, the CDR3 is TGTGCCAGTACCCCCCAAGGAGGGGGCGCCGGGGAGCTGTTTTTT.

In this sample, this clonotype turned up many times. The V gene is TRBV9, the J gene TRBJ2-7, with TRBD1 matching 11 bases. Per the germline V gene, CDR1 is SGDLS and CDR2 is YYNGEE. The length of the CDR3 is 17 residues. The trim removed 4 bases at V and 3 bases at J, leaving 12 bases unmatched. The CDR3 nucleotides are TGTGCCAGCAGCCCACGGACAGGGGGCCCCTCCGACTACGAGCAGTACTTC. Protein: CASSPRTGGPSDYEQYF.

The chain links TRBV7-9 to TRBJ1-4; tentatively, D is TRBD1 (6 bases). The CDR3 loop spans 14 amino acids. Trimming stripped 1 base from V and 6 bases from J, with 9 bases between. Per germline, CDR1 SEHNR and CDR2 FQNEAQ (reference sequence). In DNA, the CDR3 is TGTGCCAGCAGCTTAGGCAGGGGTGATGAAAAACTGTTTTTT. Protein sequence: CASSLGRGDEKLFF.

This rearrangement joins TRBV19 to TRBJ2-2; TRBD1 matches at 10 bases. Trimming took 9 bases from V and 7 from J; bases not matched to a gene: 8. The CDR3 spans 14 residues. Looked up from germline, CDR1 is LNHDA and CDR2 is SQIVND (reference sequence). CDR3 sequence: CASRDRGLIGELFF. The CDR3 bases are TGTGCCAGCCGGGACAGGGGCTTGATCGGGGAGCTGTTTTTT.

This chain links TRBV6-1 with TRBJ2-5; the match to TRBD2 covers 9 bases. The J segment lost 3 bases and the V segment lost 5 bases, leaving 10 bases of the junction unmatched. The CDR3 spans 16 residues. Germline V gene sequence: CDR1 MNHNS, CDR2 SASEGT. Written as DNA, the CDR3 is TGTGCCAGCAGTCAGACGGGGGCTAGCGGGGAAGAGACCCAGTACTTC. This codes for CASSQTGASGEETQYF.

This clonotype was recorded many times. The chain combines TRBV6-1 with TRBJ1-1; 10 nucleotides match TRBD1. CDR1 and CDR2 (germline): MNHNS, SASEGT. Trimming removed 4 bases from V and 0 bases from J; junction bases left unmatched: 5. The CDR3 contains 16 residues. The CDR3 coding sequence is TGTGCCAGCAGTGGAAAGACAGGGGGCTTGAACACTGAAGCTTTCTTT. Protein: CASSGKTGGLNTEAFF.

This clonotype was detected many times. The CDR3, as DNA: TGTGCCAGCTCACCACCTAATGGAGCCCGAAGCACAGATACGCAGTATTTT. Protein sequence: CASSPPNGARSTDTQYF. This rearrangement joins TRBV18 to TRBJ2-3; D is uncertain. Germline V lookup: CDR1 KGHSH, CDR2 LQKENI. Trimming stripped 0 bases from V and 0 bases from J, with 13 bases between. There are 17 residues in the CDR3. The full variable domain, in which reference TRBV18 and TRBJ2-3 provide the parts outside the CDR3, is NAGVMQNPRHLVRRRGQEARLRCSPMKGHSHVYWYRQLPEEGLKFMVYLQKENIIDESGMPKERFSAEFPKEGPSILRIQQVVRGDSAAYFCASSPPNGARSTDTQYFGPGTRLTVL.

This clonotype was found many times. The rearrangement uses TRBV2 and TRBJ2-7; D possibly corresponds to TRBD2 (5 bases). Per germline, CDR1 SNHLY and CDR2 FYNNEI. Deletions cut 8 bases from V and 2 bases from J, with 22 bases between. CDR3 length equals 16 residues. Here the CDR3 reads CASLPGSRVPTYEQYF. In DNA form, the CDR3 reads TGTGCCAGCCTCCCCGGGTCGAGGGTTCCTACCTACGAGCAGTACTTC.

This clonotype was detected only a few times. The gene calls are TRBV20-1 and TRBJ1-5; the match to TRBD1 covers 8 bases. The V gene end was trimmed by 5 bases and the J gene end by 5 bases; junction bases not matched to a gene: 8. This CDR3 comprises 14 residues. Germline V CDR1 and CDR2: DFQATT, SNEGSKA (reference sequence). The DNA for the CDR3 is TGCAGTGCTGTTCAGGGGGCGCAGGATCAGCCCCAGCATTTT. Its translation is CSAVQGAQDQPQHF.

This clonotype was seen more than once but under ten times. The genes are TRBV2 and TRBJ1-5, with 7 bases matching TRBD1. J was trimmed by 2 bases and V by 2 bases; bases with no gene match: 3. Germline-derived CDR1 and CDR2 are SNHLY and FYNNEI. The CDR3 contains 15 residues. Here the CDR3 reads CASSEPGGGNQPQHF. In nucleotides, the CDR3 is TGTGCCAGCAGTGAACCAGGGGGAGGCAATCAGCCCCAGCATTTT.

The chain has TRBV7-9 and TRBJ2-1; 9 bases fit TRBD1. Germline V gene lookup returns CDR1 SEHNR and CDR2 FQNEAQ (reference sequence). V trimming: 4 bases; J trimming: 4 bases; junction bases outside the gene matches: 11. The CDR3 is made up of 17 amino acids. The CDR3: CASSSGQGYDTYNEQFF. The CDR3 DNA reads TGTGCCAGCAGCTCGGGACAGGGTTATGACACTTACAATGAGCAGTTCTTC. Drawing the rest from reference TRBV7-9 and TRBJ2-1, the complete variable domain is DTGVSQNPRHKITKRGQNVTFRCDPISEHNRLYWYRQTLGQGPEFLTYFQNEAQLEKSRLLSDRFSAERPKGSFSTLEIQRTEQGDSAMYLCASSSGQGYDTYNEQFFGPGTRLTVL.

The CDR3, as DNA: TGTGCCAGCAGTGACCCAGGGACAGGGTGGGACAATCAGCCCCAGCATTTT. It codes for CASSDPGTGWDNQPQHF. The gene calls are TRBV2 and TRBJ1-5; 9 bases are a match to TRBD1. From germline, CDR1 is SNHLY and CDR2 FYNNEI. This CDR3 contains 17 residues. V lost 3 bases, J lost 3 bases, and 9 bases stayed unmatched.

At least ten counts were recorded for this clonotype. The chain has TRBV2 and TRBJ1-2; no clear D. CDR1 is SNHLY, CDR2 FYNNEI, per germline. The CDR3 spans 11 residues. The V end lost 3 bases, the J end lost 13 bases, and 12 bases lay between the germline ends. CDR3 amino acids: CASSERAWPTF. The CDR3 nucleotides read TGTGCCAGCAGTGAGAGGGCTTGGCCCACCTTC.